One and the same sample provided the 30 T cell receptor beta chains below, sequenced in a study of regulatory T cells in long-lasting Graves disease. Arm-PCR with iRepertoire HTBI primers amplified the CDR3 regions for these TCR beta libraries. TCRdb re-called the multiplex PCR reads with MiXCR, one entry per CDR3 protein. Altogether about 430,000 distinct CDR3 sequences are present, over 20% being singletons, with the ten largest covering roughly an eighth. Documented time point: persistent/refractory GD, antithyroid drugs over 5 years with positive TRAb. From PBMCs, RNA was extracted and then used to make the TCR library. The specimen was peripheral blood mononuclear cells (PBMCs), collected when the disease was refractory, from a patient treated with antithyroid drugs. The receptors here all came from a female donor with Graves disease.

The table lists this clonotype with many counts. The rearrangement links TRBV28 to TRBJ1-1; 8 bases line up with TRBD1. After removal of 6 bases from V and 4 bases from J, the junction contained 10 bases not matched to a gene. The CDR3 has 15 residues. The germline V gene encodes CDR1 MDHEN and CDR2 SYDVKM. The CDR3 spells CASRIPGQAVTEAFF. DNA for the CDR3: TGTGCCAGCAGGATACCGGGACAGGCAGTCACTGAAGCTTTCTTT.

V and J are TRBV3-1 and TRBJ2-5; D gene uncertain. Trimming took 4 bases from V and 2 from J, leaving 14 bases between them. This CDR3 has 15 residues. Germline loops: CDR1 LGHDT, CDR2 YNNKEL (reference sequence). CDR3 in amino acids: CASSPLTTAQETQYF. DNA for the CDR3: TGTGCCAGCAGCCCCCTCACCACCGCTCAAGAGACCCAGTACTTC.

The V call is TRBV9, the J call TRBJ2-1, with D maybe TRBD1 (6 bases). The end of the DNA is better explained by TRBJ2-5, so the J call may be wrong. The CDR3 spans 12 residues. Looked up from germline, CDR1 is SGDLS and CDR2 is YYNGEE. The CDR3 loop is CARTGVQETQYF. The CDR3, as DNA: TGTGCCAGGACAGGAGTACAAGAGACCCAGTACTTC.

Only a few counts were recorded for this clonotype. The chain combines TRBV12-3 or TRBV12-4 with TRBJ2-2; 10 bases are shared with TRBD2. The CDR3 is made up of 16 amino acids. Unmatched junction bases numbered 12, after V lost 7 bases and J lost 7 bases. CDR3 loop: CASKGWSGRAIGELFF. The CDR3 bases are TGTGCCAGCAAGGGGTGGAGCGGGAGGGCCATCGGGGAGCTGTTTTTT.

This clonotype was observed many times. CDR3 sequence (DNA): TGTGCCAGCAGTGCGGGGGAGCATCAGCCCCAGCATTTT. This sequence encodes CASSAGEHQPQHF. V usage is TRBV6-1 and J usage is TRBJ1-5, with D possibly TRBD1 on 5 matching bases. CDR3 length: 13 amino acids. Germline CDR1 is MNHNS and CDR2 is SASEGT. Trimming removed 4 bases at V and 5 bases at J, with 9 bases between.

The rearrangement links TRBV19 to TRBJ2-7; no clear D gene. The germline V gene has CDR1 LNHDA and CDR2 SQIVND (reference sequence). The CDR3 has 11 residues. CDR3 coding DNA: TGTCCAGCAGGCCCGTCCTACGAGCAGTACTTC. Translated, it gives CPAGPSYEQYF.

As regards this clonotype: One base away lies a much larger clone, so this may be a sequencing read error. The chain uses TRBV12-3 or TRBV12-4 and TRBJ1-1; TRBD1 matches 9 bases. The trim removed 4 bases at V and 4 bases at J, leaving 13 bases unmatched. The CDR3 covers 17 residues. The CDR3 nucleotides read TGTGCCAGCAGTTCCCCGGACAGGGGACTTATGAGCACTGAAGCTTTCTTT. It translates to CASSSPDRGLMSTEAFF.

The CDR3 coding sequence is TGCAGTGCCCCCTCTGCGGGAAGCTCCTACGAGCAGTACTTC. This codes for CSAPSAGSSYEQYF. The chain employs TRBV20-1 and TRBJ2-7; D may be TRBD2 (6 bases). Germline V CDR1 and CDR2: DFQATT, SNEGSKA (reference sequence). With 6 bases removed from V and 0 bases from J, the gap between germline ends came to 15 bases. The CDR3 spans 14 residues.

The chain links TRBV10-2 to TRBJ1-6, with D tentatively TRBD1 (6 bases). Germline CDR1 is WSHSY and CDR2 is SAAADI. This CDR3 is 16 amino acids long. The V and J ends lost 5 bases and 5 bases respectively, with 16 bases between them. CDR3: CASSMREGGNNSPLHF. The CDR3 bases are TGCGCCAGCAGTATGCGTGAGGGGGGGAATAATTCACCCCTCCACTTT.

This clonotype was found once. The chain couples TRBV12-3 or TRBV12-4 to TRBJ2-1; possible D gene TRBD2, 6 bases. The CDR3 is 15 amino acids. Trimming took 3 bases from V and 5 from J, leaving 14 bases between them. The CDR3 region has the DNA TGTGCCAGCAGTTTCGGGGGATTCCGTCACAATGAGCAGTTCTTC. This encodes CASSFGGFRHNEQFF.

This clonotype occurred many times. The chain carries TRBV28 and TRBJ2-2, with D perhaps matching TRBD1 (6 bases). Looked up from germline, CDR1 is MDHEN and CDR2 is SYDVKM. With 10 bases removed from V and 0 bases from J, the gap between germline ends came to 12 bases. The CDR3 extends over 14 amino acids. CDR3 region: CATQGQPNTGELFF. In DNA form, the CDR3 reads TGTGCCACGCAAGGACAGCCGAACACCGGGGAGCTGTTTTTT.

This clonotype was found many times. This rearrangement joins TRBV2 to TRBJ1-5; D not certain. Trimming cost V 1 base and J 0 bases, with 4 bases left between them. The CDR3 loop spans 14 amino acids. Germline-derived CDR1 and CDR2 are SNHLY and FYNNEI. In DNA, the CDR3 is TGTGCCAGCAGTGAAGGGGGTAGCAATCAGCCCCAGCATTTT. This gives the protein CASSEGGSNQPQHF.

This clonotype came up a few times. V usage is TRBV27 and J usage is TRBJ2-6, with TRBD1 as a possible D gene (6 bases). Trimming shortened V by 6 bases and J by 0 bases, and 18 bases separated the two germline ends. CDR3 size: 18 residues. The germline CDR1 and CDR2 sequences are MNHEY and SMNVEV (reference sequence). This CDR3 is CASSLSQGFHSGANVLTF. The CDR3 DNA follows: TGTGCCAGCAGCCTAAGTCAGGGGTTTCACTCTGGGGCCAACGTCCTGACTTTC.

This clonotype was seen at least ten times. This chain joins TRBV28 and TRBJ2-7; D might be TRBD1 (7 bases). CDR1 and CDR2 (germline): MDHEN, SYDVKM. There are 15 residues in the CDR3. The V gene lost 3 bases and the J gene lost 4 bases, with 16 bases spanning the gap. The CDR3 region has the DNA TGTGCCAGCAGTTTTGGAGAGACAGGGACTTACGAGCAGTACTTC. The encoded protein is CASSFGETGTYEQYF.

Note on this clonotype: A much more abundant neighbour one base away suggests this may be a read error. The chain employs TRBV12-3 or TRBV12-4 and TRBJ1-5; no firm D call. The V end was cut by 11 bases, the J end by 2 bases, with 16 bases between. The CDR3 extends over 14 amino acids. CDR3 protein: CACRPLVGNQPQHF. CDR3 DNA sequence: TGTGCCTGCCGACCCCTTGTAGGCAATCAGCCCCAGCATTTT.

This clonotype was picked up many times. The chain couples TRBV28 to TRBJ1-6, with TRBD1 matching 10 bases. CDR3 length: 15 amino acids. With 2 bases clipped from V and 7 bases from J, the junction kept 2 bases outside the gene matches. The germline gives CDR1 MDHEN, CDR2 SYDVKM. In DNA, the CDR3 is TGTGCCAGCAGTTTAACGGGACAGGGGAATTCACCCCTCCACTTT. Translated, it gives CASSLTGQGNSPLHF. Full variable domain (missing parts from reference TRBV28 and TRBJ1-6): DVKVTQSSRYLVKRTGEKVFLECVQDMDHENMFWYRQDPGLGLRLIYFSYDVKMKEKGDIPEGYSVSREKKERFSLILESASTNQTSMYLCASSLTGQGNSPLHFGNGTRLTVT.

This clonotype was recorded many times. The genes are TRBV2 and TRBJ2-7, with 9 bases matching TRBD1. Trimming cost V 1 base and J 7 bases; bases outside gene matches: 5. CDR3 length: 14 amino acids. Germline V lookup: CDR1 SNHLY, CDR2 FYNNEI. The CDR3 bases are TGTGCCAGCAGTGAAGTACAGGGGGCACGGGAGCAGTACTTC. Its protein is CASSEVQGAREQYF.

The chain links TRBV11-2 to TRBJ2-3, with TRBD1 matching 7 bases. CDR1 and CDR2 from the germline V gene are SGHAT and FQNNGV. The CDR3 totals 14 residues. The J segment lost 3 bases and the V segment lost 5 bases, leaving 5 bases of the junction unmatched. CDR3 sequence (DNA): TGTGCCAGCAGCCAGGGACAGATGACAGATACGCAGTATTTT. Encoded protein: CASSQGQMTDTQYF. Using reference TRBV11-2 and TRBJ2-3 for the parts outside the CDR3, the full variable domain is EAGVAQSPRYKIIEKRQSVAFWCNPISGHATLYWYQQILGQGPKLLIQFQNNGVVDDSQLPKDRFSAERLKGVDSTLKIQPAKLEDSAVYLCASSQGQMTDTQYFGPGTRLTVL.

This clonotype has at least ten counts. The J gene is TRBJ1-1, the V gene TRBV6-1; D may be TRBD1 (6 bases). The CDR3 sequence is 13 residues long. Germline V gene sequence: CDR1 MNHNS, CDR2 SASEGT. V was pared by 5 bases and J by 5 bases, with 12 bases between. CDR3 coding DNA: TGTGCCAGCAGTCAACAGGGAAGGACTGAAGCTTTCTTT. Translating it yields CASSQQGRTEAFF.

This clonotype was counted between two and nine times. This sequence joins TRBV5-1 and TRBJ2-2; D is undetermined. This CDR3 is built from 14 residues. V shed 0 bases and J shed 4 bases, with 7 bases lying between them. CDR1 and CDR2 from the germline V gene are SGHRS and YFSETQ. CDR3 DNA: TGCGCCAGCAGCTTGGACGCCGCCACCGGGGAGCTGTTTTTT. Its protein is CASSLDAATGELFF.

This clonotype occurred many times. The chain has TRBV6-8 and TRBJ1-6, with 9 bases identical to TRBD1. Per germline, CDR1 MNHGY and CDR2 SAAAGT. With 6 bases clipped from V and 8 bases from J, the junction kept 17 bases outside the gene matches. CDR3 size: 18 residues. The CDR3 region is CASRGRRTGDGSDSPLHF. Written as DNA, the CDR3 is TGTGCCAGCAGGGGCCGAAGGACAGGGGACGGCTCAGATTCACCCCTCCACTTT.

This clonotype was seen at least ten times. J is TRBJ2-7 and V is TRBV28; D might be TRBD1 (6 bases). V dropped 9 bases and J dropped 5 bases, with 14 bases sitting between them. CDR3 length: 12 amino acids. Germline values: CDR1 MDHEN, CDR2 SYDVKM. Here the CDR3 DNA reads TGTGCCAGTCGACAGGTTAACGACGAGCAGTACTTC. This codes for CASRQVNDEQYF.

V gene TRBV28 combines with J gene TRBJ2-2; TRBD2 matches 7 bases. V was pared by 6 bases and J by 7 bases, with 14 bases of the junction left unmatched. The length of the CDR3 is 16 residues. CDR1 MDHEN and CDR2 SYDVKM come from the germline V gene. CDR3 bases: TGTGCCAGCAGCCCAACCCTGGCGGGAGTAGTCGGGGAGCTGTTTTTT. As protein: CASSPTLAGVVGELFF.

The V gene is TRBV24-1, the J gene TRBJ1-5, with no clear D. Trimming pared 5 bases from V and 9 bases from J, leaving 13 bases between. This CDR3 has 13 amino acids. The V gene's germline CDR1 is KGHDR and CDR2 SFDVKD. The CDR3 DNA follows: TGTGCCACCAGTGCTGGCCCCCGGAGGCCCCAGCATTTT. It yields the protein CATSAGPRRPQHF.

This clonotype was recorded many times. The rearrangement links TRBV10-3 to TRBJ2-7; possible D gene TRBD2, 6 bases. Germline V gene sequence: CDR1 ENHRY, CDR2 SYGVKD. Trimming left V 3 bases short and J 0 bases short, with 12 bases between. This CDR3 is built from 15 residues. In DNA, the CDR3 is TGTGCCATCAGTGAAGGAGGGACCCTCTCCTACGAGCAGTACTTC. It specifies CAISEGGTLSYEQYF.

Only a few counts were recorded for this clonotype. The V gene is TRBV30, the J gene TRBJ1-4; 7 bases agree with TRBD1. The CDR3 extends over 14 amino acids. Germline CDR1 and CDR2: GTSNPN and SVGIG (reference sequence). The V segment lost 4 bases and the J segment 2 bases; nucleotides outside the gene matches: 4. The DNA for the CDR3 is TGTGCCTGGAACAGGGGTTGGACTAATGAAAAACTGTTTTTT. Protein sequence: CAWNRGWTNEKLFF.

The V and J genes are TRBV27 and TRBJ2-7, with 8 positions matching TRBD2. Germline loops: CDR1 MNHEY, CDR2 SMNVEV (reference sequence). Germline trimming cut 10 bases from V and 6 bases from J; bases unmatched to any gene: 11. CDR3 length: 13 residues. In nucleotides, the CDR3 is TGTGCCACCATGAGCGGGAGAACGGCCGAGCAGTACTTC. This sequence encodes CATMSGRTAEQYF.

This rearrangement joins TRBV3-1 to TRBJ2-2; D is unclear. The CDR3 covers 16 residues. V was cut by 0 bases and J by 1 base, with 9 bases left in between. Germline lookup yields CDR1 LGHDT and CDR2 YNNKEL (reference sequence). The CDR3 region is CASSQEGSMNTGELFF. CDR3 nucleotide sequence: TGTGCCAGCAGCCAAGAAGGCAGCATGAACACCGGGGAGCTGTTTTTT.

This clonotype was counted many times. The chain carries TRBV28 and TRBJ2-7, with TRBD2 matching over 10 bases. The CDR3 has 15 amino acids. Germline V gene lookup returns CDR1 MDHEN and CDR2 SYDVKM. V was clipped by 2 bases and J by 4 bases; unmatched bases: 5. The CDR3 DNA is TGTGCCAGCAGTTTAGTGGCTAGCGGGAGTTACGAGCAGTACTTC. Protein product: CASSLVASGSYEQYF.

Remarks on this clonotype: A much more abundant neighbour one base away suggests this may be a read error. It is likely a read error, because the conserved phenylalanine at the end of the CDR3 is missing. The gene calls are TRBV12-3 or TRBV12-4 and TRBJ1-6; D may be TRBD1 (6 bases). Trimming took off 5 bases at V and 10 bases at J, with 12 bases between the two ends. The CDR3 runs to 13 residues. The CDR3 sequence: CASSPSGASPLHL. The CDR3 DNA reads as TGTGCCAGCAGTCCTTCAGGGGCCTCACCCCTCCACCTT.